This T cell receptor (beta chain) was identified in a study of cytomegalovirus exposure and HLA in healthy donors. Overall study results and limits: Segments of the TCR beta V type were, in most cases, productive about 90% or about 30% of the time in an earlier analysis. Some highly shared sequence variants likely arose as a pipeline artifact. On later analysis, the bulk of CMV-associated TCR beta chains appeared to be HLA-restricted.

The PCR used 60 Vbeta and 13 Jbeta primers. Assay: immunoSEQ multiplex PCR; the TCRdb copy retains only in-frame clones and omits some. This sample has 150,000 to 200,000 clones, with about 65% found just once. The germline CDR1 and CDR2 sequences are SGHTA and FQGNSA. The CDR3 sequence is 13 residues long. Trimming removed 5 bases at V and 2 bases at J, with 9 bases between. With regard to this clone: Its antigen remains unknown. Other DNA sequences in the sample encode the same CDR3.

This sequence joins TRBV7-2 and TRBJ1-1; D is ambiguous. This TCR derives from a man aged 40-55 years in good health and CMV-seropositive. The sequenced material came from PBMCs. The CDR3 is CASSSRGNTEAFF. The CDR3 DNA sequence: TGTGCCAGCAGCAGCCGGGGAAACACTGAAGCTTTCTTT.